This T cell receptor beta chain was sequenced for a study of T cells in Graves' hyperthyroidism and ophthalmopathy. Overall study results and limits: Among clonotypes expanded in thyroid above 0.001, most were also found in blood. Before onset, ophthalmopathy was predicted by the model a median around 6 months earlier.

The CDR3 regions of TCR beta were amplified from RNA transcripts. Researchers ran a first-round RT-PCR on the TCR CDR3 using the HTBI primer set. TCRdb redid the calling of the multiplex PCR reads with MiXCR, one entry per CDR3 protein. Of about 350,000 distinct CDR3 sequences in the sample, 13% to 15% were seen once. This clonotype has ten or more counts. The antigen remains undetermined. Uncontrolled infections, other autoimmune diseases, pregnancy or lactation led to exclusion of patients. Each diagnosis was grounded in clinical symptoms, serum thyroxine and TRAb, thyroid ultrasound, and orbital computed tomography. V lost 1 base to trimming and J lost 8 bases; unmatched junction nucleotides: 10. The CDR3 extends over 16 amino acids. The germline V gene has CDR1 DFQATT and CDR2 SNEGSKA (reference sequence).

This chain links TRBV20-1 with TRBJ1-6, with TRBD1 identical over 8 bases. The receptor was isolated from a woman in her fifties or sixties with Graves' ophthalmopathy. Sequencing was performed on blood. For the CDR3, the DNA is TGCAGTGCTAGAGGTCGCCGGGACAGGAGTTATTCACCCCTCCACTTT. Translation: CSARGRRDRSYSPLHF.